The 10 T cell receptor beta chains below all came from one sample that was sequenced in a study of blood T cell repertoires in COVID-19. Assay: immunoSEQ multiplex PCR; the TCRdb copy retains only in-frame clones and omits some. Of around 320,000 clones in the sample, more than 70% are singletons; the top ten hold 6.9%. The specimen sequenced was peripheral blood. The source is a woman aged 25 to 39 who had recovered from COVID-19.

The CDR3 DNA follows: TGTGCCAGCAGCCAAGAGACTAGCGGGTCCTACAATGAGCAGTTCTTC. It yields the protein CASSQETSGSYNEQFF. The chain links TRBV4-2 to TRBJ2-1; 10 nucleotides line up with TRBD2. Trimming took 0 bases from V and 1 from J; bases not matched to a gene: 0. The CDR3 covers 16 residues. CDR1 is LGHNA and CDR2 is YNFKEQ in the germline V gene.

This rearrangement joins TRBV6-5 to TRBJ2-7; D is undetermined. The CDR3 sequence is 14 residues long. With 5 bases removed from V and 7 bases from J, the gap between germline ends came to 18 bases. Per germline, CDR1 MNHEY and CDR2 SVGAGI. CDR3 nucleotides: TGTGCCAGCAGTCCCCGCGAGACGACACGGGAGCAGTACTTC. Protein product: CASSPRETTREQYF.

V and J are TRBV9 and TRBJ2-1; 8 nucleotides align to TRBD2. V lost 0 bases and J lost 2; bases outside the gene matches: 1. Germline V gives CDR1 SGDLS, CDR2 YYNGEE. The CDR3 contains 15 residues. CDR3 in amino acids: CASSVVGGAYNEQFF. As DNA, the CDR3 is TGTGCCAGCAGCGTAGTCGGGGGGGCCTACAATGAGCAGTTCTTC.

The genes are TRBV6-5 and TRBJ1-4; 7 nucleotides match TRBD1. The V and J ends lost 6 bases and 5 bases, in that order; junction bases with no gene match: 3. Germline CDR1 MNHEY, CDR2 SVGAGI. The CDR3 runs to 13 residues. CDR3 residues: CASRQGLNEKLFF. The CDR3 nucleotides read TGTGCCAGCAGACAGGGGTTGAATGAAAAACTGTTTTTT.

The chain employs TRBV7-8 and TRBJ1-1; D is ambiguous. Trimming took 5 bases from V and 4 from J, leaving 17 bases between them. Germline CDR1 reads SGHVS; CDR2 reads FQNEAQ. The CDR3 consists of 15 residues. CDR3 residues: CASSAPAQAATEAFF. The CDR3 nucleotides are TGTGCCAGCAGCGCCCCGGCCCAGGCAGCCACTGAAGCTTTCTTT.

V gene TRBV25-1 combines with J gene TRBJ2-1; maybe TRBD2 (6 bases). The CDR3 runs to 16 residues. Trimming pared 5 bases from V and 5 bases from J, leaving 19 bases between. Germline V gene sequence: CDR1 MGHDK, CDR2 SYGVNS. Written as DNA, the CDR3 is TGTGCCAGCAGTTTGGGGGGACGACAGATAGACAATGAGCAGTTCTTC. Translated, it gives CASSLGGRQIDNEQFF.

V usage is TRBV6-5 and J usage is TRBJ1-2; TRBD1 agrees at 12 bases. Germline CDR1 reads MNHEY; CDR2 reads SVGAGI. The CDR3 length is 14 residues. Trimming removed 6 bases from V and 8 bases from J; junction bases left unmatched: 7. This chain's CDR3 is CASSSGTGGAGYTF. DNA for the CDR3: TGTGCCAGCAGCTCCGGGACAGGGGGCGCGGGCTACACCTTC.

The chain combines TRBV7-2 with TRBJ1-1; a possible D gene is TRBD1 (5 bases). This CDR3 contains 15 residues. V was trimmed by 3 bases and J by 1 base, leaving 12 bases between them. Germline CDR1 and CDR2: SGHTA and FQGNSA. The CDR3 DNA follows: TGTGCCAGCAGCTTTGCTGGGGGGAGGAACACTGAAGCTTTCTTT. Protein product: CASSFAGGRNTEAFF.

This clone showed up just once. The genes are TRBV7-7 and TRBJ2-7, with D possibly being TRBD1 (5 bases). Trimming removed 4 bases at V and 2 bases at J, with 18 bases between. The CDR3 covers 16 residues. The V gene's germline CDR1 is SSHAT and CDR2 FNYEAQ (reference sequence). This CDR3 reads CASSSQGAILTYEQYF. CDR3 DNA: TGTGCCAGCAGCTCACAAGGGGCGATCCTTACCTACGAGCAGTACTTC.

The sample holds many counts of this clone. The chain uses TRBV23-1 and TRBJ1-2; TRBD1 might be the D (5 bases). TRBV23-1 is an open reading frame, and its role is uncertain. CDR3 size: 12 residues. V dropped 7 bases and J dropped 6 bases, with 12 bases sitting between them. CDR3: CASTATADGYTF. For the CDR3, the DNA is TGCGCCAGCACAGCGACAGCAGATGGCTACACCTTC.